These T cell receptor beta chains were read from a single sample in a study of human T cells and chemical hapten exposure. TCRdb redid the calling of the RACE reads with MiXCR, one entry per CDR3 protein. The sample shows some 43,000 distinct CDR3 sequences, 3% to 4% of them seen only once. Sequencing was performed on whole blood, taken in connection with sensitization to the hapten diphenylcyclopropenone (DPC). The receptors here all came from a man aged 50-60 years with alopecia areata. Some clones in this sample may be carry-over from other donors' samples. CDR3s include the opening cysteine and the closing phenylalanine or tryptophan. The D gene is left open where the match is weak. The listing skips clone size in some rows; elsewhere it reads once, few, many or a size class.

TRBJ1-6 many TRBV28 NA CASRPGRNNSPLHF TGTGCCAGCAGGCCGGGACGGAATAATTCACCCCTCCACTTT
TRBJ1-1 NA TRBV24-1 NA CATSERANTEAFF TGTGCCACCAGTGAAAGGGCCAACACTGAAGCTTTCTTT
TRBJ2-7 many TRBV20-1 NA CSARDGRAYEQYF TGCAGTGCTAGAGATGGCAGGGCCTACGAGCAGTACTTC
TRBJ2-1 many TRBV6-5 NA CASGGLPGYNEQFF TGTGCCAGCGGGGGCCTCCCGGGCTACAATGAGCAGTTCTTC
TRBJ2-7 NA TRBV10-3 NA CAISDSYEQYF TGTGCCATCAGTGACTCCTACGAGCAGTACTTC
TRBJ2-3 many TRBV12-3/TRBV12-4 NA CASSLGLSTDTQYF TGTGCCAGCAGTCTAGGACTGAGCACAGATACGCAGTATTTT
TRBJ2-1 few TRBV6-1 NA CASSVYEQFF TGTGCCAGCAGCGTGTATGAGCAGTTCTTC
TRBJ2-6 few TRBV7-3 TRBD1 CASSLKGKTGGPGANVLTF TGTGCCAGCAGCTTAAAGGGAAAGACAGGGGGCCCTGGGGCCAACGTCCTGACTTTC
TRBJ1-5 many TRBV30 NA CAWSPQSNQPQHF TGTGCCTGGAGTCCCCAAAGTAATCAGCCCCAGCATTTT
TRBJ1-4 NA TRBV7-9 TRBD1 CASSAGQGASNEKLFF TGTGCCAGCAGCGCGGGACAGGGGGCCTCTAATGAAAAACTGTTTTTT
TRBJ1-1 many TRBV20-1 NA CSARERLEAFF TGCAGTGCTAGAGAGAGACTTGAAGCTTTCTTT
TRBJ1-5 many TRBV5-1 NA CASSTGFNQPQHF TGCGCCAGCAGCACAGGTTTCAATCAGCCCCAGCATTTT
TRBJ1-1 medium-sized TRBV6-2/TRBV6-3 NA CASSKGLGEAFF TGTGCCAGCAGCAAGGGACTGGGTGAAGCTTTCTTT
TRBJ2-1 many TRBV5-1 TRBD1 CASSLGGQGNEQFF TGCGCCAGCAGTTTGGGAGGACAGGGTAATGAGCAGTTCTTC
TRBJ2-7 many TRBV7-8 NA CASSPRGATYEQYF TGTGCCAGCAGCCCCAGGGGGGCAACCTACGAGCAGTACTTC
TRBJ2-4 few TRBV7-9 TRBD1 CASSSGTGRNIQYF TGTGCCAGCAGCTCGGGGACAGGGAGGAACATTCAGTACTTC
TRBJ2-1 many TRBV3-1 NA CASSQVQGEQFF TGTGCCAGCAGCCAAGTCCAGGGTGAGCAGTTCTTC
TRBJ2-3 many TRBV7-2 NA CASSPFADTQYF TGTGCCAGCAGCCCTTTTGCAGATACGCAGTATTTT
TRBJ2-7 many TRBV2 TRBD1 CASSVQGLRYEQYF TGTGCCAGCAGTGTACAGGGGCTAAGGTACGAGCAGTACTTC
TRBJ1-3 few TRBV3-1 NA CASSQRSGNTIYF TGTGCCAGCAGCCAACGAAGTGGAAACACCATATATTTT
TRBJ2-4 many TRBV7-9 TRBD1 CASSLGQGPSNIQYF TGTGCCAGCAGCTTGGGACAGGGCCCATCAAACATTCAGTACTTC
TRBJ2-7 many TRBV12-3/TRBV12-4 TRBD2 CASTSSLGLAGGDEQYF TGTGCCAGCACCTCCTCCCTGGGACTAGCGGGAGGCGACGAGCAGTACTTC
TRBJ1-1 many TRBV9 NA CASSVLGTGITEAFF TGTGCCAGCAGCGTACTGGGCACTGGGATCACTGAAGCTTTCTTT
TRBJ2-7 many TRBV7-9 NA CASASGPTYEQYF TGTGCCAGCGCCTCGGGGCCGACCTACGAGCAGTACTTC
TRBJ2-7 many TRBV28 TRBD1 CASSWTLQGSRYEQYF TGTGCCAGCAGTTGGACCCTACAGGGGTCAAGGTACGAGCAGTACTTC
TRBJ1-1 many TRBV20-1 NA CSARPLGANTEAFF TGCAGTGCTAGGCCACTGGGCGCGAACACTGAAGCTTTCTTT
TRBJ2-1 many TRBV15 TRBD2 CATSMGTRNYNEQFF TGTGCCACCAGCATGGGGACTAGAAACTACAATGAGCAGTTCTTC
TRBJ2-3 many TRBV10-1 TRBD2 CASSAGEPIDTQYF TGCGCCAGTTCAGCGGGAGAACCCATTGATACGCAGTATTTT
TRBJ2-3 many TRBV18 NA CASSPPRQERSTDTQYF TGTGCCAGCTCACCACCGAGACAGGAGCGGAGCACAGATACGCAGTATTTT
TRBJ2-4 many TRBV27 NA CASKGGAGNIQYF TGTGCCAGCAAAGGGGGAGCGGGGAACATTCAGTACTTC
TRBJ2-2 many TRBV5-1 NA CASSLPAPTGELFF TGCGCCAGCAGCTTACCGGCCCCCACCGGGGAGCTGTTTTTT
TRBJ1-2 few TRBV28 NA CASSLIGGSYGYTF TGTGCCAGCAGTTTAATCGGGGGTAGCTATGGCTACACCTTC
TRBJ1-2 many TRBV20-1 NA CSAYWQDYGYTF TGCAGTGCCTATTGGCAGGACTATGGCTACACCTTC
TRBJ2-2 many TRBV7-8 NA CASRGDEYTGELFF TGTGCCAGCAGAGGGGACGAATACACCGGGGAGCTGTTTTTT
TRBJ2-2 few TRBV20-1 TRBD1 CSAREGTGVSTGELFF TGCAGTGCTAGAGAAGGGACAGGGGTTAGTACCGGGGAGCTGTTTTTT
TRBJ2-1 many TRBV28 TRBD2 CASSPGLARRGEQFF TGTGCCAGCAGTCCGGGACTAGCGCGAAGGGGGGAGCAGTTCTTC
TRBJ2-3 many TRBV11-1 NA CASGARDSRNRRRPTDTQYF TGTGCCAGCGGGGCAAGGGACTCGAGAAACAGAAGAAGACCCACAGATACGCAGTATTTT
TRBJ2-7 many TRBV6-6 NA CASNPTGGLYEQYF TGTGCCAGCAACCCGACAGGAGGGCTCTACGAGCAGTACTTC
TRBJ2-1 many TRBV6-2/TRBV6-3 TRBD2 CASLSERGSYNEQFF TGTGCCAGCCTTTCCGAGCGGGGATCCTACAATGAGCAGTTCTTC
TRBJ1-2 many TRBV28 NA CASSLEGPNYGYTF TGTGCCAGCAGTTTGGAGGGACCTAACTATGGCTACACCTTC
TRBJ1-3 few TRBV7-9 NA CASSLGAIGNTIYF TGTGCCAGCAGCCTAGGGGCGATCGGAAACACCATATATTTT
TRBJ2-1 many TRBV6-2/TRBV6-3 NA CASSPPGLPGVEQFF TGTGCCAGCAGTCCTCCGGGACTCCCCGGGGTTGAGCAGTTCTTC
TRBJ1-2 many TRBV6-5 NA CASSYSRQAAYNYGYTF TGTGCCAGCAGTTACTCCCGGCAGGCCGCCTACAACTATGGCTACACCTTC
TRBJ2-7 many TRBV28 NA CASRDWTKTYEQYF TGTGCCAGCAGGGACTGGACCAAAACCTACGAGCAGTACTTC
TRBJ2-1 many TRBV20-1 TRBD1 CSANRGDNEQFF TGCAGTGCTAACAGGGGGGATAATGAGCAGTTCTTC
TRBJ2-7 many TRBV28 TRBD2 CASSKRGGGWPLEQYF TGTGCCAGCAGCAAACGGGGGGGCGGATGGCCCCTCGAGCAGTACTTC
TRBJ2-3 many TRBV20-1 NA CSAREGIGQYF TGCAGTGCTAGAGAGGGGATTGGGCAGTATTTT
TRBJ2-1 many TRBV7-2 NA CASSIGGTTDNEQFF TGTGCCAGCAGCATAGGGGGGACTACTGACAATGAGCAGTTCTTC
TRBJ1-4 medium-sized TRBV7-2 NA CASSTGATNEKLFF TGTGCCAGCAGCACAGGTGCAACTAATGAAAAACTGTTTTTT
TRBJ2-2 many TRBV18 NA CASSPPAQGGGGELFF TGTGCCAGCTCACCACCGGCGCAGGGAGGCGGCGGGGAGCTGTTTTTT
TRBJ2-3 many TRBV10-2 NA CASSDASGADTQYF TGCGCCAGCAGTGACGCTAGTGGCGCAGATACGCAGTATTTT
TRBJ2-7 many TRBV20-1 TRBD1 CSASVGQGAYEQYF TGCAGTGCTAGCGTGGGACAGGGGGCCTACGAGCAGTACTTC
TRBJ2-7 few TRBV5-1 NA CASSSNLLGASYEQYF TGCGCCAGCAGCTCTAACCTCCTGGGGGCTTCCTACGAGCAGTACTTC
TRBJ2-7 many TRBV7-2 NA CASSLTGLEQYF TGTGCCAGCAGCTTGACCGGGCTCGAGCAGTACTTC
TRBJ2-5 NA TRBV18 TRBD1 CASSPSTGGQETQYF TGTGCCAGCTCACCGTCCACAGGGGGGCAAGAGACCCAGTACTTC